This TCR beta chain appears in the sequencing data of a study of blood T cells in healthy people across ages. Study-wide results and limits: Bulk PBMC profiling left naive and antigen-experienced comparisons inconclusive. When one million T cells were used, diversity estimates were thought to be underestimates.

Deletions cut 8 bases from V and 5 bases from J, with 10 bases between. The CDR3 is made up of 12 amino acids. Germline V gives CDR1 SGHTA, CDR2 FQGNSA. A second PCR of 7 to 11 cycles used a sample-barcoded 5' primer and a J-beta primer mix. One entry per CDR3 protein, called by TCRdb with MiXCR from the 5' RACE reads. There are about 1.4 million distinct CDR3 sequences in the sample; approximately 63% occur only once, and about 6.7% lies in the top ten. This clonotype has just a few counts. Its antigen remains unknown. The sequenced material came from blood. The rearrangement links TRBV7-2 to TRBJ2-1; the D is unclear. This clonotype was obtained from a man between 18 and 29 years old in good health. The DNA for the CDR3 is TGTGCCAGCGCCCAGGTGGACAATGAGCAGTTCTTC. This codes for CASAQVDNEQFF. Full variable domain (outside the CDR3, taken from reference TRBV7-2 and TRBJ2-1): GAGVSQSPSNKVTEKGKDVELRCDPISGHTALYWYRQSLGQGLEFLIYFQGNSAPDKSGLPSDRFSAERTGGSVSTLTIQRTQQEDSAVYLCASAQVDNEQFFGPGTRLTVL.